Described below is a single T cell receptor beta chain sequence and its context. Original analysis: Reference gene primer amplification yielded estimated nucleated cell counts. The repertoire was sequenced with immunoSEQ multiplex PCR; TCRdb's copy has only in-frame clones and lacks some. V, J and clone size are those of that table, while D and trimming were read from the DNA. Of about 190,000 clones listed, roughly four fifths are singletons. This entry belongs to a study of blood T cell repertoires in COVID-19. Study background: PBMCs, B-cell-depleted T cells, or T cells were the source of the cDNA or gDNA that made up the material.

CDR1 MGHRA and CDR2 YSYEKL come from the germline V gene. This CDR3 is 14 amino acids long. With 1 base removed from V and 8 bases from J, the gap between germline ends came to 12 bases. This sequence originates from a woman in her thirties or forties with acute or convalescent COVID-19. Source material: peripheral blood. V usage is TRBV4-1 and J usage is TRBJ1-5, with D tentatively TRBD1 (5 bases). For the CDR3, the DNA is TGCGCCAGCAGCCAAGCCCCACAGGTGGAGCCCCAGCATTTT. Translation gives CASSQAPQVEPQHF.